This TCR beta chain was profiled in a study of T cell responses to AZD1222 COVID-19 vaccine listed by TCRdb under 2021. At the level of the whole study: TCR sequencing was performed for 230 to 250 trial participants, of whom about 200 were given two doses of AZD1222 and roughly 25 were given two doses of MenACWY control vaccine. Enrollment into the trials was organized by age into subgroups of 18-55, 56-69 and 70-plus years, and those subgroups contained approximately 160, 26 and 62 TCR-sequenced participants, respectively. The paper's findings and limits, for the study overall: After two AZD1222 doses, both the breadth and the depth of spike-specific TCRs were significantly higher than at day 0 and than in MenACWY recipients. CD4 TCRs associated with the vaccine covered the entire spike protein, and the dominant responses were in regions 160-218 and 743-854. The 56-69-year group was small, and its depth increase did not reach significance, likely because of low power. Epitopes outside the regions mutated in the B.1.351 and B.1.1.7 variants were reportedly recognized by nearly half of the unique spike-specific TCRs. Participants were mostly white British, with more females than males. The authors suggested clonal diversity may have been underestimated. Conclusions about previously exposed vaccinees are limited because only six or seven AZD1222 recipients were SARS-CoV-2 seropositive at baseline. Because no samples from the day 14 peak response were available, repertoires could be characterized only after the peak T cell response.

Interpreted using the paper, the time point label stands for: about 28 days (+/-7) after the second vaccine dose. AZD1222 recipients with second doses at about 4 weeks or about 12 weeks were pooled, because spike-specific TCR depth and breadth did not differ between schedules. Samples from vaccinated people were obtained from the UK trials COV001 and COV002, which included a single-blind randomized controlled phase 2/3 trial of AZD1222 (ChAdOx1 nCoV-19) in healthy adults. For TCRbeta chain sequencing, PBMC samples from trial participants were taken at day 0 and at day 28 after the second dose. CDR1 and CDR2 are read off the germline V gene as KGHDR and SFDVKD. Including cysteine and phenylalanine, the CDR3 has 17 amino acids. Here the CDR3 DNA is all that survives: 51 bases in frame from base 1. The trim is 12 bases for V and 3 bases for J, with a gap of 25 bases between the germline ends. As concerns this clone: The specificity of this receptor is unknown. Per-nucleotide qualities are absent, and no much larger clonotype sits a single base away.

The CDR3 regions of human TCRbeta chains were subjected to immunosequencing. Regarding the original processing steps: TCRs in the repertoires were compared against a reference library of SARS-CoV-2-specific TCRs that had been generated with the MIRA antigen-specificity platform. Breadth was defined as the fraction of unique TCRs that were SARS-CoV-2-associated, and depth was defined as the fraction of total T cells that were SARS-CoV-2-associated. Using the MIRA data, every spike-specific TCR was mapped to the spike region that the TCR reacted to and assigned to either a CD4 or a CD8 class. Log10-transformed breadth and depth values were compared by one-way ANOVA with Sidak's multiple comparisons tests. The source is immuneACCESS, and TCRdb retained only in-frame sequences with V and J called. Part of the clones is not carried over; for the studies checked, unresolved V genes explain less than half of this, and the remainder is unexplained. V and J calls and clone size are as listed in that table; D and trimming were resolved from the DNA. This sample gives about 110,000 clones in total; 70% to 90% of them show up just once. The ten largest clones capture 2% to 3% of the sample.

The source is an adult who received the AZD1222 COVID-19 vaccine. The chain was built from TRBV24-1 and TRBJ1-4, and possibly TRBD1, on 5 matching bases. The input for sequencing was peripheral blood, taken 28 days after the second AZD1222 dose. The DNA sequence is given as TGTGCCTCGTGTGCGGCAGGGCCCCATTGGGCTAATGAAAAACTGTTTTTT. This is translated as CASCAAGPHWANEKLFF.